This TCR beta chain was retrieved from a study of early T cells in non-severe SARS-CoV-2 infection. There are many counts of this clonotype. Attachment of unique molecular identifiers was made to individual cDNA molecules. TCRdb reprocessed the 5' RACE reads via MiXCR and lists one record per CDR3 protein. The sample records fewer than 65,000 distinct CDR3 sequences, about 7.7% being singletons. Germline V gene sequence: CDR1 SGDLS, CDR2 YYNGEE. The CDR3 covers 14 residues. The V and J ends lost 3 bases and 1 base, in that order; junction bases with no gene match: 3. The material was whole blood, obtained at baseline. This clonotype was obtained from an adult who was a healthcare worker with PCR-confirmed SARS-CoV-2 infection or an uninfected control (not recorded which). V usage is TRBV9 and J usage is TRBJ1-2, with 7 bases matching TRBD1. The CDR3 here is CASSATGRNYGYTF. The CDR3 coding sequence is TGTGCCAGCAGCGCGACAGGGCGTAACTATGGCTACACCTTC. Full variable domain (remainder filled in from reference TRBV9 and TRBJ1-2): DSGVTQTPKHLITATGQRVTLRCSPRSGDLSVYWYQQSLDQGLQFLIQYYNGEERAKGNILERFSAQQFPDLHSELNLSSLELGDSALYFCASSATGRNYGYTFGSGTRLTVV.